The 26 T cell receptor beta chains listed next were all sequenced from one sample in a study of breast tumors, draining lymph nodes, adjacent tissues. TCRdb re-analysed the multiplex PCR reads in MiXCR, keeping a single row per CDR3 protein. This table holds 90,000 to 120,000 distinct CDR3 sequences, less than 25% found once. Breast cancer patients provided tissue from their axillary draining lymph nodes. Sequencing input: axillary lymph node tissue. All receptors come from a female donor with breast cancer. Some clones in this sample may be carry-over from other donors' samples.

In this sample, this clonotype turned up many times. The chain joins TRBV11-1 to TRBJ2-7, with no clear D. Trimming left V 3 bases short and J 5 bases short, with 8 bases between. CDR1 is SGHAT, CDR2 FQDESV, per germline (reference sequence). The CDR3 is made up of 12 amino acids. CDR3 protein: CASSFARHEQYF. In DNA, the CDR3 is TGTGCCAGCAGCTTCGCAAGACACGAGCAGTACTTC.

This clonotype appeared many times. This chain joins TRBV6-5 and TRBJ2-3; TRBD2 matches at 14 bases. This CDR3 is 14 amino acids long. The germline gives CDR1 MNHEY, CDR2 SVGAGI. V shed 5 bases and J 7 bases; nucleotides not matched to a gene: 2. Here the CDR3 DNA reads TGTGCCAGCAGTGGACTAGCGGGGGGCCATACGCAGTATTTT. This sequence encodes CASSGLAGGHTQYF.

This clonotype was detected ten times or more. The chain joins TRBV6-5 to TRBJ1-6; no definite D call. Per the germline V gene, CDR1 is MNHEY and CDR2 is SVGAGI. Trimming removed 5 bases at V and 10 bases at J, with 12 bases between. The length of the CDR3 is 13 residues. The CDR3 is CASSTRTDSPLHF. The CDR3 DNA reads TGTGCCAGCAGTACCCGGACCGACTCACCCCTCCACTTT.

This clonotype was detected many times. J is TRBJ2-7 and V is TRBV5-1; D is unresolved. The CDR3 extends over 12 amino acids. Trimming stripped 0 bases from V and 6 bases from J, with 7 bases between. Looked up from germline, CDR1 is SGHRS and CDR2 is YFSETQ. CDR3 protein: CASSLVRVEQYF. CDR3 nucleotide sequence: TGCGCCAGCAGCTTGGTTCGGGTCGAGCAGTACTTC.

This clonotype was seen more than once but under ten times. The DNA for the CDR3 is TGTGCCAGCAGCGTCCGGGACGGGGGGCCAGATACGCAGTATTTT. This sequence encodes CASSVRDGGPDTQYF. The genes are TRBV11-3 and TRBJ2-3; TRBD2 is a possible D gene (7 bases). The germline V and J ends were trimmed by 5 bases and 4 bases, with 16 bases remaining between them. The CDR3 is 15 residues long. Per the germline V gene, CDR1 is SGHNT and CDR2 is YENEEA.

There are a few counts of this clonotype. The CDR3, as DNA: TGTGCCAGCAGCTTGGGAGGGGCCCGTAACTATGGCTACACCTTC. This translates into CASSLGGARNYGYTF. The J gene is TRBJ1-2, the V gene TRBV11-2, with a weak D call TRBD1 (5 bases). CDR1 and CDR2 from the germline V gene are SGHAT and FQNNGV. The CDR3 spans 15 residues. V lost 3 bases and J lost 1, with 12 bases in between. The variable domain in full, completed from reference TRBV11-2 and TRBJ1-2, reads EAGVAQSPRYKIIEKRQSVAFWCNPISGHATLYWYQQILGQGPKLLIQFQNNGVVDDSQLPKDRFSAERLKGVDSTLKIQPAKLEDSAVYLCASSLGGARNYGYTFGSGTRLTVV.

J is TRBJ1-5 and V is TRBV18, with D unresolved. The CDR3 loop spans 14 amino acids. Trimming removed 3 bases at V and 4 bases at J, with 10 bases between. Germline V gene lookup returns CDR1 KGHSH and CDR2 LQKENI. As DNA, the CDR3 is TGTGCCAGCTCACCGGCAGGTCTAAATCAGCCCCAGCATTTT. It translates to CASSPAGLNQPQHF.

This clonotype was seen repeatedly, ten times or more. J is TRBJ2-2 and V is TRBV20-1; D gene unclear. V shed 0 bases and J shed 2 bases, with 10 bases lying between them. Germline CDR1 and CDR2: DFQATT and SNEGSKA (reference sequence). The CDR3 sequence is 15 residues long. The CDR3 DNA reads TGCAGTGCTAGAGATTCAGGAAGAAACACCGGGGAGCTGTTTTTT. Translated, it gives CSARDSGRNTGELFF.

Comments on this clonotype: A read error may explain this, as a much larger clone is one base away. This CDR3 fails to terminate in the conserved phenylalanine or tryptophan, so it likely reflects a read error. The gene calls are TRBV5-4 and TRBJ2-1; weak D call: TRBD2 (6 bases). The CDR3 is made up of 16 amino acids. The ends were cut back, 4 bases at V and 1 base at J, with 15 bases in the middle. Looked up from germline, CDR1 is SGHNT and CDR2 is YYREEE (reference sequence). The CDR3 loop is CASSRIAVLSYNEQFL. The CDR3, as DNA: TGTGCCAGCAGCAGAATAGCGGTACTATCCTACAATGAGCAGTTCCTC.

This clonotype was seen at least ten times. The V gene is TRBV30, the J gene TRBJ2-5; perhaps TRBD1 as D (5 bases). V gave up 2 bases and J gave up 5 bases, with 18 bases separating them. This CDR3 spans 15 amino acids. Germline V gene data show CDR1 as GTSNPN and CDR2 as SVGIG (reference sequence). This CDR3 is CAWSPARVGGETQYF. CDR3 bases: TGTGCCTGGAGTCCCGCCAGGGTCGGTGGGGAGACCCAGTACTTC.

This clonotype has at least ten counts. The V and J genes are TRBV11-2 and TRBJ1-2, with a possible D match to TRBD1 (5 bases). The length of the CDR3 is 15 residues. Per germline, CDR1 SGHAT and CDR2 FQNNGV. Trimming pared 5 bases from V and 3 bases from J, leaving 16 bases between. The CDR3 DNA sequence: TGTGCCAGCAGCCCCGGGGCCCTGAATGACTATGGCTACACCTTC. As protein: CASSPGALNDYGYTF.

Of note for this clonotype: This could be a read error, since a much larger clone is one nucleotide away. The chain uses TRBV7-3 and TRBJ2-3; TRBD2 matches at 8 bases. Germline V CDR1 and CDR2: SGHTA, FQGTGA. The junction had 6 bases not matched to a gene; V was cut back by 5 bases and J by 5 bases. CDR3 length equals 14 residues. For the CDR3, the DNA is TGTGCCAGCAGCCCCGGACTAGCAAAAGATACGCAGTATTTT. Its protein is CASSPGLAKDTQYF.

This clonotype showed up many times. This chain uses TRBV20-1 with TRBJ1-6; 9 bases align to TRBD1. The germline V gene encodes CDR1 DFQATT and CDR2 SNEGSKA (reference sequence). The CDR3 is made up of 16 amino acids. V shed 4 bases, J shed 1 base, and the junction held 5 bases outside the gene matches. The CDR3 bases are TGCAGTGCTACCGGGACAGGGTATTCCTATAATTCACCCCTCCACTTT. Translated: CSATGTGYSYNSPLHF.

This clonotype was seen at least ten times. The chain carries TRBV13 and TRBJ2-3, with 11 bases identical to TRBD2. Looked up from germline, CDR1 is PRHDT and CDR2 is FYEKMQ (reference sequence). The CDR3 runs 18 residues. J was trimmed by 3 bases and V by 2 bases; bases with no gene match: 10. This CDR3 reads CASSLRTSGRGGTDTQYF. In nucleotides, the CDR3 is TGTGCCAGCAGCTTAAGAACTAGCGGGAGAGGAGGGACAGATACGCAGTATTTT.

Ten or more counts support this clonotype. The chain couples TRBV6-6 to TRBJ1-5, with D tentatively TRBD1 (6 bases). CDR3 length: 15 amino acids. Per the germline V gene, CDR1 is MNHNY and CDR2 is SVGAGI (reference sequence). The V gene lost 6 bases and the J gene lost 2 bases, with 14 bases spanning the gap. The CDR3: CASRTGSAGNQPQHF. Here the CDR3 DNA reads TGTGCCAGCAGAACAGGGTCAGCGGGCAATCAGCCCCAGCATTTT.

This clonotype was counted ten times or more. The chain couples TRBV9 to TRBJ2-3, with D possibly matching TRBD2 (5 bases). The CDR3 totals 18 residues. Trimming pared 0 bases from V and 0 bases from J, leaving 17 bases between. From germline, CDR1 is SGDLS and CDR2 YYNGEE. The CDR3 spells CASSVALGEGWSTDTQYF. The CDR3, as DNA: TGTGCCAGCAGCGTAGCTCTCGGCGAGGGATGGAGCACAGATACGCAGTATTTT.

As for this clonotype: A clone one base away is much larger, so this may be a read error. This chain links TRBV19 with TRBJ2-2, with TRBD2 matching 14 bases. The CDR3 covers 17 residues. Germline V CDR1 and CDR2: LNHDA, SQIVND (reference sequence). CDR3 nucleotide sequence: TGTGCCAGTAGCGCGGGACTAGCGGGGGTTGGGACCGGGAAGCTGTTTTTT. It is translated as CASSAGLAGVGTGKLFF. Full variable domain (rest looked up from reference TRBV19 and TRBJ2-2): DGGITQSPKYLFRKEGQNVTLSCEQNLNHDAMYWYRQDPGQGLRLIYYSQIVNDFQKGDIAEGYSVSREKKESFPLTVTSAQKNPTAFYLCASSAGLAGVGTGKLFFGEGSRLTVL.

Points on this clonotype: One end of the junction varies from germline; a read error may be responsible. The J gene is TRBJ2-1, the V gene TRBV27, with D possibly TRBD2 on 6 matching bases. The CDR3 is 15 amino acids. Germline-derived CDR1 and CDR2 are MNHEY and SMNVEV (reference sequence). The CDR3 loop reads CASSLVGGSYSEQFF. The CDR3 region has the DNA TGTGCCAGCAGTTTAGTGGGGGGTAGCTACAGTGAGCAGTTCTTC.

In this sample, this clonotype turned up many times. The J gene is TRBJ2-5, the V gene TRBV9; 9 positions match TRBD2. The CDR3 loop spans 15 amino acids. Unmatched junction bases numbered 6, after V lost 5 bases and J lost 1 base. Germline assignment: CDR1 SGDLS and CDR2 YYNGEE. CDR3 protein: CASSASGAVQETQYF. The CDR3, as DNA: TGTGCCAGCAGTGCTAGCGGGGCAGTCCAAGAGACCCAGTACTTC.

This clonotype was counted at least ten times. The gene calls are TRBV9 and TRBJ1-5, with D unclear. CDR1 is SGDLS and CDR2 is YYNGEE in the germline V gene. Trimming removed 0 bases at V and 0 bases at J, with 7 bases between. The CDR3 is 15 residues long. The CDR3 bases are TGTGCCAGCAGCGTAGAAGGGTCTAGCAATCAGCCCCAGCATTTT. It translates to CASSVEGSSNQPQHF.

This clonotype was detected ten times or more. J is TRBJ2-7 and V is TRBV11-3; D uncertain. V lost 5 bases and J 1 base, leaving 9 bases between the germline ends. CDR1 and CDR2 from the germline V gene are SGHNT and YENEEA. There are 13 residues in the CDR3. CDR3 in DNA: TGTGCCAGCAGCCAAACACCGTCCTACGAGCAGTACTTC. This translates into CASSQTPSYEQYF.

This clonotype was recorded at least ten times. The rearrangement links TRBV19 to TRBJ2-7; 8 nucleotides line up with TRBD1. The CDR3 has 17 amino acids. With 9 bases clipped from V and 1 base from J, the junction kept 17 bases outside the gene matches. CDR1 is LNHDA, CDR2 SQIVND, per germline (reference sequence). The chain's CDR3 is CASPSDRVFIRSYEQYF. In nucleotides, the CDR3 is TGTGCCAGCCCCTCGGACAGGGTCTTTATTAGGTCCTACGAGCAGTACTTC.

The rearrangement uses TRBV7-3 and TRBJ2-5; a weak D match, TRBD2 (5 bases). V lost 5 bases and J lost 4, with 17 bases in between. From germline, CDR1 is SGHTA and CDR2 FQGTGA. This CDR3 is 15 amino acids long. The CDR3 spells CASSRWARSGETQYF. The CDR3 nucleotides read TGTGCCAGCAGCCGCTGGGCCCGGAGCGGAGAGACCCAGTACTTC.

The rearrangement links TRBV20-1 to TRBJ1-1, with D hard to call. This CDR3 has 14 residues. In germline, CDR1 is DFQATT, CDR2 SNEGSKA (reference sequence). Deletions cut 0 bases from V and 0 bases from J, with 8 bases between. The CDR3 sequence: CSARDVPMNTEAFF. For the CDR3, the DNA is TGCAGTGCTAGAGATGTGCCCATGAACACTGAAGCTTTCTTT.

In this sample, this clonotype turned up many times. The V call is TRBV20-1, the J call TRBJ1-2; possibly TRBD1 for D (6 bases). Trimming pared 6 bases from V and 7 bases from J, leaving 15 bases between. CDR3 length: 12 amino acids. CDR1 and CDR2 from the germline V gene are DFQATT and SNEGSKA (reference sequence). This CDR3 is CSANRQGSGYTF. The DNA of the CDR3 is TGCAGTGCAAACCGTCAGGGGTCTGGCTACACCTTC.

The CDR3 reads CAWDSSGGSTDTQYF. The DNA of the CDR3 is TGTGCCTGGGATAGTTCAGGGGGGTCCACAGATACGCAGTATTTT. The chain employs TRBV30 and TRBJ2-3; a possible D gene is TRBD1 (7 bases). Per germline, CDR1 GTSNPN and CDR2 SVGIG (reference sequence). The CDR3 is 15 amino acids. The V end lost 5 bases, the J end lost 2 bases, and 17 bases lay between the germline ends. Full variable domain (rest looked up from reference TRBV30 and TRBJ2-3): SQTIHQWPATLVQPVGSPLSLECTVEGTSNPNLYWYRQAAGRGLQLLFYSVGIGQISSEVPQNLSASRPQDRQFILSSKKLLLSDSGFYLCAWDSSGGSTDTQYFGPGTRLTVL.